This TCR beta chain was found in a study of molecular identifiers for immune sequencing clone quantification. Trimming took 8 bases from V and 3 from J, leaving 10 bases between them. The CDR3 consists of 13 residues. This clonotype was observed many times. TCRdb independently ran MiXCR on the PCR reads; one entry per CDR3 protein. The sample has under 600,000 distinct CDR3 sequences; 25% are singletons. V usage is TRBV12-3 or TRBV12-4 and J usage is TRBJ2-2; D is undetermined. The specimen was naive CD8+ T cells from blood, with Jurkat cell RNA spiked in. Subset specified: FACS-sorted CD8+CD4-CCR7+CD45RA+ naive T cells. The clonotype was recovered from a human donor in good health. Some libraries in this study had Jurkat cell RNA spiked in. The CDR3 DNA sequence: TGTGCCAGCTCCTATACGGACACCGGGGAGCTGTTTTTT. It codes for CASSYTDTGELFF.